A single sample gave rise to the 22 T cell receptor beta chains below, sequenced in a study of chemoradiotherapy in HPV16-positive cancers. The repertoire was sequenced with immunoSEQ multiplex PCR; TCRdb's copy has only in-frame clones and lacks some. Of about 6,500 clones listed, approximately 92% are singletons. Sequences were derived from blood, sampled from a patient who underwent chemoradiotherapy. The receptor source for this set is a human donor with HPV-associated anogenital cancer.

The chain has TRBV7-9 and TRBJ2-2; 8 bases agree with TRBD2. J lost 1 base, V lost 4 bases, and 5 bases had no gene match. The CDR3 spans 16 residues. CDR1 SEHNR and CDR2 FQNEAQ come from the germline V gene (reference sequence). CDR3 sequence reads: CASSSSGGKNTGELFF. The CDR3 region has the DNA TGTGCCAGCAGCTCAAGCGGGGGTAAGAACACCGGGGAGCTGTTTTTT. Drawing the rest from reference TRBV7-9 and TRBJ2-2, the complete variable domain is DTGVSQNPRHKITKRGQNVTFRCDPISEHNRLYWYRQTLGQGPEFLTYFQNEAQLEKSRLLSDRFSAERPKGSFSTLEIQRTEQGDSAMYLCASSSSGGKNTGELFFGEGSRLTVL.

CDR3 nucleotides: TGCGCCAGCAGCCAAGATTTGCCGGGACAGGGGTTTGGCTACACCTTC. Its translation is CASSQDLPGQGFGYTF. The chain links TRBV4-3 to TRBJ1-2; TRBD1 aligns across 10 bases. The V gene's germline CDR1 is LGHNA and CDR2 YSLEER. The V gene end was trimmed by 0 bases and the J gene end by 7 bases; junction bases not matched to a gene: 8. The CDR3 is 16 amino acids.

This clone was seen once. In nucleotides, the CDR3 is TGTGCCAGTAGTATTTCAGTATCGGGTGAGCAGTTCTTC. This gives the protein CASSISVSGEQFF. This chain uses TRBV19 with TRBJ2-1; the D is unclear. The germline V gene encodes CDR1 LNHDA and CDR2 SQIVND (reference sequence). The V end lost 3 bases, the J end lost 9 bases, and 12 bases lay between the germline ends. The CDR3 spans 13 residues. Filled out from reference TRBV19 and TRBJ2-1, the complete variable domain reads DGGITQSPKYLFRKEGQNVTLSCEQNLNHDAMYWYRQDPGQGLRLIYYSQIVNDFQKGDIAEGYSVSREKKESFPLTVTSAQKNPTAFYLCASSISVSGEQFFGPGTRLTVL.

This chain joins TRBV20-1 and TRBJ1-2; unclear D gene. CDR1 and CDR2 from the germline V gene are DFQATT and SNEGSKA (reference sequence). Between the trimmed V and J ends, which lost 0 bases and 7 bases, there was a span of 6 bases. This CDR3 has 11 residues. The CDR3 nucleotides are TGCAGTGCTAGAGATCCCCGTGGCTACACCTTC. It codes for CSARDPRGYTF.

The CDR3 DNA reads as TGTGCCAGCACCGGACAGGGGTCGACCTACGAGCAGTACTTC. This gives the protein CASTGQGSTYEQYF. V usage is TRBV2 and J usage is TRBJ2-7; 9 nucleotides match TRBD1. With V trimmed by 7 bases and J by 2 bases, 6 bases remained unmatched. The CDR3 is 14 residues long. Per the germline V gene, CDR1 is SNHLY and CDR2 is FYNNEI.

The chain links TRBV19 to TRBJ1-6; D possibly corresponds to TRBD1 (5 bases). Germline CDR1 LNHDA, CDR2 SQIVND (reference sequence). Trimming took 2 bases from V and 7 from J, leaving 12 bases between them. This CDR3 has 15 amino acids. CDR3 nucleotide sequence: TGTGCCAGTAGTATATATGGCGGGGGGAATTCACCCCTCCACTTT. This encodes CASSIYGGGNSPLHF.

This rearrangement joins TRBV6-4 to TRBJ1-5, with D unresolved. This CDR3 is 13 amino acids long. Germline assignment: CDR1 MRHNA and CDR2 SNTAGT. Trimming took off 3 bases at V and 1 base at J, with 4 bases between the two ends. CDR3 DNA sequence: TGTGCCAGCAGTGAGGGGAGCAATCAGCCCCAGCATTTT. Translation gives CASSEGSNQPQHF.

V and J are TRBV11-2 and TRBJ2-7; 7 nucleotides match TRBD1. CDR1 and CDR2 from the germline V gene are SGHAT and FQNNGV. The CDR3 spans 16 residues. Trimming took 5 bases from V and 3 from J; bases not matched to a gene: 13. CDR3 nucleotides: TGTGCCAGCAGCCCAGGTGGGCAGGGGGTCCACTACGAGCAGTACTTC. This codes for CASSPGGQGVHYEQYF.

This chain links TRBV29-1 with TRBJ2-6, with TRBD1 matching 7 bases. Trimming took 4 bases from V and 1 from J; bases not matched to a gene: 1. CDR1 is SQVTM and CDR2 is ANQGSEA in the germline V gene. There are 14 residues in the CDR3. The CDR3 loop is CSVGQGSGANVLTF. The CDR3 region has the DNA TGCAGCGTTGGACAGGGTTCTGGGGCCAACGTCCTGACTTTC. Drawing the rest from reference TRBV29-1 and TRBJ2-6, the complete variable domain is SAVISQKPSRDICQRGTSLTIQCQVDSQVTMMFWYRQQPGQSLTLIATANQGSEATYESGFVIDKFPISRPNLTFSTLTVSNMSPEDSSIYLCSVGQGSGANVLTFGAGSRLTVL.

The V gene is TRBV7-6, the J gene TRBJ1-1, with 11 bases that match TRBD1. Per germline, CDR1 SGHVS and CDR2 FNYEAQ. This CDR3 is built from 18 residues. V lost 1 base, J lost 2 bases, and 9 bases stayed unmatched. CDR3 coding DNA: TGTGCCAGCAGCTTAGATATAGGAGGGACAGGGGGAAACACTGAAGCTTTCTTT. Translation: CASSLDIGGTGGNTEAFF. The entire variable domain, with the rest obtained from reference TRBV7-6 and TRBJ1-1, is as follows: GAGVSQSPRYKVTKRGQDVALRCDPISGHVSLYWYRQALGQGPEFLTYFNYEAQQDKSGLPNDRFSAERPEGSISTLTIQRTEQRDSAMYRCASSLDIGGTGGNTEAFFGQGTRLTVV.

This chain links TRBV28 with TRBJ2-3, with a possible D match to TRBD2 (6 bases). Per the germline V gene, CDR1 is MDHEN and CDR2 is SYDVKM. The CDR3 has 13 residues. V lost 10 bases, J lost 1 base, and 12 bases lay in between. This CDR3 reads CATGGFGTDTQYF. Here the CDR3 DNA reads TGTGCCACCGGGGGATTCGGCACAGATACGCAGTATTTT.

About this clone: A junction end diverges from the germline sequence, so it may reflect a read error. The V gene is TRBV7-2, the J gene TRBJ1-4, with a tentative D call TRBD1 (6 bases). The length of the CDR3 is 14 residues. Looked up from germline, CDR1 is SGHTA and CDR2 is FQGNSA. The CDR3, as DNA: TGTGCCAGCAGCCTCTACTGGGGGCGTGAAAAACTGTCTTTT. Amino acids: CASSLYWGREKLSF. Complete variable domain (other parts from reference TRBV7-2 and TRBJ1-4): GAGVSQSPSNKVTEKGKDVELRCDPISGHTALYWYRQSLGQGLEFLIYFQGNSAPDKSGLPSDRFSAERTGGSVSTLTIQRTQQEDSAVYLCASSLYWGREKLSFGSGTQLSVL.

V and J are TRBV19 and TRBJ2-3; the D is unclear. This CDR3 region has 13 residues. Germline V gene data show CDR1 as LNHDA and CDR2 as SQIVND (reference sequence). V dropped 3 bases and J dropped 4 bases, with 8 bases sitting between them. The CDR3 DNA is TGTGCCAGTAGTATCACGCGAGCAGATACGCAGTATTTT. Its translation: CASSITRADTQYF.

This clone was seen just once. This chain links TRBV11-2 with TRBJ2-5; the match to TRBD2 covers 8 bases. Per the germline V gene, CDR1 is SGHAT and CDR2 is FQNNGV. The length of the CDR3 is 16 residues. Germline trimming cut 5 bases from V and 5 bases from J; bases unmatched to any gene: 13. This CDR3 reads CASSQVASGGSETQYF. The CDR3 DNA reads TGTGCCAGCAGCCAGGTGGCCAGCGGGGGTTCGGAGACCCAGTACTTC.

The genes are TRBV19 and TRBJ2-1; the D is unclear. Trimming pared 5 bases from V and 2 bases from J, leaving 7 bases between. CDR3 length: 13 amino acids. Germline-derived CDR1 and CDR2 are LNHDA and SQIVND (reference sequence). CDR3 sequence (DNA): TGTGCCAGTAGTGGGAATGCCTACAATGAGCAGTTCTTC. This codes for CASSGNAYNEQFF.

CDR3 sequence (DNA): TGTGCCAGCAGCAACAACCGGGCCGAGCAGTTCTTC. Its protein is CASSNNRAEQFF. The chain combines TRBV5-6 with TRBJ2-1, with D unresolved. The germline V and J ends were trimmed by 4 bases and 10 bases, with 12 bases remaining between them. Germline V lookup: CDR1 SGHDT, CDR2 YYEEEE. This CDR3 comprises 12 residues.

This chain connects TRBV6-5 to TRBJ1-2; 11 bases line up with TRBD1. Germline V gene lookup returns CDR1 MNHEY and CDR2 SVGAGI. Losses at the gene ends were 5 bases for V and 4 bases for J; bases not matched to a gene: 3. The CDR3 covers 14 residues. The CDR3 loop is CASSRDRGAYGYTF. CDR3 nucleotide sequence: TGTGCCAGCAGTCGGGACAGGGGGGCCTATGGCTACACCTTC.

This clone is a singleton in its sample. This chain connects TRBV7-8 to TRBJ2-3, with TRBD2 matching 10 bases. The germline CDR1 and CDR2 sequences are SGHVS and FQNEAQ. CDR3 size: 15 residues. J lost 4 bases, V lost 10 bases, and 11 bases had no gene match. The chain's CDR3 is CATERAGGGSDTQYF. CDR3 nucleotide sequence: TGTGCCACCGAGAGAGCGGGAGGGGGTTCAGATACGCAGTATTTT. The full variable domain, in which reference TRBV7-8 and TRBJ2-3 provide the parts outside the CDR3, is GAGVSQSPRYKVAKRGQDVALRCDPISGHVSLFWYQQALGQGPEFLTYFQNEAQLDKSGLPSDRFFAERPEGSVSTLKIQRTQQEDSAVYLCATERAGGGSDTQYFGPGTRLTVL.

The chain carries TRBV9 and TRBJ2-2; 9 bases align to TRBD2. The CDR3 is 16 amino acids. With V trimmed by 4 bases and J by 6 bases, 10 bases remained unmatched. Per the germline V gene, CDR1 is SGDLS and CDR2 is YYNGEE. The CDR3, as DNA: TGTGCCAGCAGCCCCTGGGCTAGCGGGGAGGCCGGGGAGCTGTTTTTT. This codes for CASSPWASGEAGELFF.

This rearrangement joins TRBV28 to TRBJ1-5, with TRBD1 as a possible D gene (6 bases). Germline CDR1 and CDR2: MDHEN and SYDVKM. The CDR3 spans 15 residues. V dropped 6 bases and J dropped 4 bases, with 16 bases sitting between them. This CDR3 is CASRPGGARNQPQHF. Here the CDR3 DNA reads TGTGCCAGCAGGCCTGGGGGGGCCCGTAATCAGCCCCAGCATTTT.

The chain carries TRBV7-2 and TRBJ1-2; D is possibly TRBD1 (5 bases). The germline CDR1 and CDR2 sequences are SGHTA and FQGNSA. The length of the CDR3 is 12 residues. V was clipped by 5 bases and J by 6 bases, with 10 bases between them. The CDR3 coding sequence is TGTGCCAGCAGCGTAACAGGCCATGGCTACACCTTC. It is translated as CASSVTGHGYTF. Variable domain in full (rest from reference TRBV7-2 and TRBJ1-2): GAGVSQSPSNKVTEKGKDVELRCDPISGHTALYWYRQSLGQGLEFLIYFQGNSAPDKSGLPSDRFSAERTGGSVSTLTIQRTQQEDSAVYLCASSVTGHGYTFGSGTRLTVV.

The chain is built from TRBV6-1 and TRBJ2-7; D is unclear. Looked up from germline, CDR1 is MNHNS and CDR2 is SASEGT. The CDR3 consists of 8 residues. Deletions cut 8 bases from V and 7 bases from J, with 3 bases between. The CDR3 bases are TGTGCCAGCCAGGAGCAGTACTTC. This gives the protein CASQEQYF.